This T cell receptor beta chain was sequenced in a study of blood T cell repertoires in COVID-19. Across the whole study: Sample material is recorded as cDNA or gDNA derived from T cells, B-cell-depleted T cells, or PBMCs.

The CDR3 contains 15 residues. V was trimmed by 4 bases and J by 0 bases, leaving 12 bases between them. Original analysis: Cell counts per sample came from amplifying reference gene primers. Libraries were prepared by immunoSEQ multiplex PCR; TCRdb keeps only in-frame clonotypes and omits some of them. The V and J calls and clone size were taken over from that table, and D and trimming were inferred from the DNA. The sample consists of about 280,000 clones, roughly 80% of them appearing once. This clone came up many times. The study recruited people aged 18 to 89 years across roughly 23 US areas. Assignment of participants to cohorts was predicated upon participant-reported clinical history.

Source material: PBMCs or T cells enriched from blood (not recorded which). The source is a man aged 35-49 years who had been exposed to COVID-19. The chain uses TRBV23-1 and TRBJ1-2, with a possible D match to TRBD1 (6 bases). TRBV23-1 is placed among ORFs of uncertain function. In DNA form, the CDR3 reads TGCGCCAGCAGTCCCCCCTACAGGGCTAACTATGGCTACACCTTC. The encoded protein is CASSPPYRANYGYTF.